The rows below give T cell receptor beta chains drawn from one sample of a study of CD8 T cells in Susac syndrome. One entry per CDR3 protein results from TCRdb running MiXCR on the immunoSEQ multiplex PCR reads. The profile covers tens of thousands of distinct CDR3 sequences, with about 94% appearing a single time and roughly 0.42% taken by the ten largest. The sequenced sample was CD8+ T cells from PBMCs. The source of these receptors is a human donor with multiple sclerosis. Both conserved end residues are part of each CDR3. D genes are given only for firm matches.

>TRBV7-2|TRBD2|TRBJ2-7
TGTGCCAGCAGCTTAGGACTAGCGGGAGTTTACGAGCAGTACTTC
CASSLGLAGVYEQYF
>TRBV5-1|NA|TRBJ1-1
TGCGCCAGCAGCTTGGAGGGGGGCACTGAAGCTTTCTTT
CASSLEGGTEAFF
>TRBV5-1|TRBD2|TRBJ2-7
TGCGCCAGCAGCTTGGAACTAGCGGGAGGCTCCTACGAGCAGTACTTC
CASSLELAGGSYEQYF
>TRBV6-2/TRBV6-3|NA|TRBJ1-2
TGTGCCAGCAGTTACTCGATTTCGTTCGGGGGCGCAGACTATGGCTACACCTTC
CASSYSISFGGADYGYTF
>TRBV19|NA|TRBJ1-5
TGTGCCAGTAGTCCCACAGGGCTCTATCAGCCCCAGCATTTT
CASSPTGLYQPQHF
>TRBV19|NA|TRBJ1-6
TGTGCCAGTAGTAGCCTGGGAGGTTCACCCCTCCACTTT
CASSSLGGSPLHF
>TRBV6-5|TRBD2|TRBJ2-2
TGTGCCAGCAGTTACTGGGAGGGAGGGTTCACCGGGGAGCTGTTTTTT
CASSYWEGGFTGELFF
>TRBV4-2|NA|TRBJ2-3
TGTGCCAGCAGCCAAGAGGGGACAAGGGGGGCCGATACGCAGTATTTT
CASSQEGTRGADTQYF
>TRBV7-9|TRBD2|TRBJ2-7
TGTGCCGGAGAAAAACGCGGGGGCGAGCAGTACTTC
CAGEKRGGEQYF
>TRBV4-1|NA|TRBJ2-7
TGCGCCAGCAGCCCCCCCGGAGAGGAGGAGCAGTACTTC
CASSPPGEEEQYF
>TRBV7-9|NA|TRBJ2-6
TGTGCCAGCAGCTCAGCACCCCTCGGGGCCAACGTCCTGACTTTC
CASSSAPLGANVLTF
>TRBV3-1|TRBD1|TRBJ1-3
TGTGCCAGCAGCCAAGGGCTCAGGGACAGAGTTAACCGAAAATCCTCTGGAAACACCATATATTTT
CASSQGLRDRVNRKSSGNTIYF
>TRBV19|TRBD1|TRBJ1-1
TGTGCCAGTGTAGAGACAGGGGGTCTGAACACTGAAGCTTTCTTT
CASVETGGLNTEAFF
>TRBV7-9|TRBD2|TRBJ2-7
TGTGCCAGCAGCGAGACGGCGGGGACTAGCGGGATCCCGTCCCACGAGCAGTACTTC
CASSETAGTSGIPSHEQYF
>TRBV9|NA|TRBJ2-7
TGTGCCAGCAGCGTAGGAAGGGGTCCCTACGAGCAGTACTTC
CASSVGRGPYEQYF
>TRBV29-1|NA|TRBJ2-2
TGCAGCGTTGGCCAGGGGAACACCGGGGAGCTGTTTTTT
CSVGQGNTGELFF
>TRBV5-4|TRBD1|TRBJ2-2
TGTGCCAGCAGCCCGGACAGGGTGAACACCGGGGAGCTGTTTTTT
CASSPDRVNTGELFF
>TRBV4-3|NA|TRBJ2-7
TGCGCCAGCAGCCAACTGTGGACGGATCCTACCTCCTACGAGCAGTACTTC
CASSQLWTDPTSYEQYF
>TRBV4-1|NA|TRBJ1-1
TGCGCCAGCAGCCTTACGGGGGACACTGAAGCTTTCTTT
CASSLTGDTEAFF
>TRBV4-1|TRBD1|TRBJ1-4
TGCGCCAGCAGCCGTTTACAGGGGGTCAATGAAAAACTGTTTTTT
CASSRLQGVNEKLFF
>TRBV7-9|TRBD1|TRBJ2-7
TGTGCCAGCAGCTTAGATCCGACAGGGGACTACGAGCAGTACTTC
CASSLDPTGDYEQYF
>TRBV9|NA|TRBJ2-7
TGTGCCAGCAGCGTAGCGGGGGCTTCCTACGAGCAGTACTTC
CASSVAGASYEQYF
>TRBV19|TRBD2|TRBJ2-3
TGTGCCAGTAGTATGACTAGCGCAGGCACAGATACGCAGTATTTT
CASSMTSAGTDTQYF